These 26 T cell receptor beta chains share one sample of origin, sequenced in a study of T cells in Graves' hyperthyroidism and ophthalmopathy. Using RNA transcripts as the source, TCR beta CDR3 regions were amplified. First-round RT-PCR of the TCR CDR3 relied on the HTBI primer set. TCRdb re-called the multiplex PCR reads with MiXCR, one entry per CDR3 protein. The table includes under 300,000 distinct CDR3 sequences, roughly 15% detected once. The sample comprised blood. Receptor source: a woman aged 40-49 years with Graves' hyperthyroidism.

The chain uses TRBV14 and TRBJ2-4; D remains ambiguous. The germline V and J ends were trimmed by 1 base and 3 bases, with 10 bases remaining between them. Germline-derived CDR1 and CDR2 are SGHDN and FVKESK. There are 15 residues in the CDR3. CDR3 region: CASSQGGSGKNIQYF. The DNA for the CDR3 is TGTGCCAGCAGCCAAGGGGGTTCTGGCAAAAACATTCAGTACTTC. Full variable domain (outside the CDR3, taken from reference TRBV14 and TRBJ2-4): EAGVTQFPSHSVIEKGQTVTLRCDPISGHDNLYWYRRVMGKEIKFLLHFVKESKQDESGMPNNRFLAERTGGTYSTLKVQPAELEDSGVYFCASSQGGSGKNIQYFGAGTRLSVL.

V and J are TRBV29-1 and TRBJ2-5, with a possible D match to TRBD2 (5 bases). From germline, CDR1 is SQVTM and CDR2 ANQGSEA. The V end lost 7 bases, the J end lost 5 bases, and 14 bases lay between the germline ends. The CDR3 loop spans 12 amino acids. CDR3 loop: CSGRRGGETQYF. The DNA for the CDR3 is TGCAGCGGGAGACGGGGTGGGGAGACCCAGTACTTC. Complete variable domain (other parts from reference TRBV29-1 and TRBJ2-5): SAVISQKPSRDICQRGTSLTIQCQVDSQVTMMFWYRQQPGQSLTLIATANQGSEATYESGFVIDKFPISRPNLTFSTLTVSNMSPEDSSIYLCSGRRGGETQYFGPGTRLLVL.

There are a few counts of this clonotype. The chain carries TRBV7-8 and TRBJ2-7; the match to TRBD2 covers 12 bases. Germline loops: CDR1 SGHVS, CDR2 FQNEAQ. The CDR3 extends over 15 amino acids. The V gene end was trimmed by 5 bases and the J gene end by 4 bases; junction bases not matched to a gene: 6. Here the CDR3 DNA reads TGTGCCAGCAGCCGACTAGCGGGAGCCAGATACGAGCAGTACTTC. It translates to CASSRLAGARYEQYF.

This clonotype was seen many times. The genes are TRBV20-1 and TRBJ2-7; TRBD1 is a possible D gene (6 bases). The germline V gene has CDR1 DFQATT and CDR2 SNEGSKA (reference sequence). The CDR3 covers 14 residues. V was pared by 6 bases and J by 4 bases, with 19 bases between. The CDR3 DNA reads as TGCAGTGCGGCTGGAGGACAGACTTTGTACGAGCAGTACTTC. It specifies CSAAGGQTLYEQYF.

The chain links TRBV2 to TRBJ1-2; TRBD1 agrees at 9 bases. The CDR3 runs 12 residues. V shed 11 bases, J shed 3 bases, and the junction held 4 bases outside the gene matches. Germline loops: CDR1 SNHLY, CDR2 FYNNEI. The CDR3 DNA reads as TGTGCCGGGGGACAGGGCCACTATGGCTACACCTTC. As protein: CAGGQGHYGYTF.

At least ten counts were recorded for this clonotype. The rearrangement links TRBV7-9 to TRBJ1-1; TRBD1 is a possible D gene (6 bases). Trimming took off 5 bases at V and 3 bases at J, with 13 bases between the two ends. The germline gives CDR1 SEHNR, CDR2 FQNEAQ (reference sequence). The CDR3 extends over 14 amino acids. The CDR3 protein is CASSRGGADTEAFF. The CDR3 DNA sequence: TGTGCCAGCAGCCGGGGGGGGGCGGACACTGAAGCTTTCTTT.

This clonotype was seen repeatedly, ten times or more. The rearrangement uses TRBV28 and TRBJ1-1; weak D call: TRBD1 (6 bases). This CDR3 contains 13 residues. Germline V gene data show CDR1 as MDHEN and CDR2 as SYDVKM. With 7 bases removed from V and 4 bases from J, the gap between germline ends came to 13 bases. CDR3 region: CASTLQGVTEAFF. The CDR3 coding sequence is TGTGCCAGCACTCTACAGGGTGTCACTGAAGCTTTCTTT.

A few counts support this clonotype. V and J are TRBV19 and TRBJ2-5, with D tentatively TRBD1 (6 bases). CDR3 length equals 13 residues. V was clipped by 4 bases and J by 3 bases, with 9 bases between them. In germline, CDR1 is LNHDA, CDR2 SQIVND (reference sequence). The CDR3 sequence is CASSRDTEETQYF. DNA for the CDR3: TGTGCCAGTAGTAGGGACACCGAAGAGACCCAGTACTTC.

Many counts were recorded for this clonotype. This chain joins TRBV2 and TRBJ1-1; 7 nucleotides line up with TRBD1. The V gene's germline CDR1 is SNHLY and CDR2 FYNNEI. V lost 8 bases to trimming and J lost 2 bases; unmatched junction nucleotides: 5. The CDR3 length is 13 residues. CDR3 sequence (DNA): TGTGCCAGCGGACAGGCCCTCAACACTGAAGCTTTCTTT. It yields the protein CASGQALNTEAFF.

This clonotype showed up many times. The J gene is TRBJ2-3, the V gene TRBV20-1; 10 nucleotides agree with TRBD2. The CDR3 runs 16 residues. Per the germline V gene, CDR1 is DFQATT and CDR2 is SNEGSKA (reference sequence). The trim removed 3 bases at V and 5 bases at J, leaving 11 bases unmatched. CDR3 region: CSASRRTSGSIDTQYF. DNA of the CDR3: TGCAGTGCTAGCCGCCGGACTAGCGGTTCTATAGATACGCAGTATTTT.

This clonotype came up many times. The V call is TRBV18, the J call TRBJ2-5, with unresolved D. Germline-derived CDR1 and CDR2 are KGHSH and LQKENI. V dropped 3 bases and J dropped 2 bases, with 7 bases sitting between them. CDR3 length: 13 amino acids. In DNA, the CDR3 is TGTGCCAGCTCACCCCCGTCTCAAGAGACCCAGTACTTC. Translation: CASSPPSQETQYF. Supplemented by reference TRBV18 and TRBJ2-5, the full variable domain reads NAGVMQNPRHLVRRRGQEARLRCSPMKGHSHVYWYRQLPEEGLKFMVYLQKENIIDESGMPKERFSAEFPKEGPSILRIQQVVRGDSAAYFCASSPPSQETQYFGPGTRLLVL.

This clonotype showed up many times. The chain employs TRBV6-1 and TRBJ2-1; maybe TRBD1 (6 bases). Trimming stripped 10 bases from V and 1 base from J, with 14 bases between. From germline, CDR1 is MNHNS and CDR2 SASEGT. The CDR3 runs 14 residues. The CDR3 nucleotides read TGTGCCACCTACAGGGATGTGTCCTACAATGAGCAGTTCTTC. Amino acids: CATYRDVSYNEQFF.

This clonotype was counted ten times or more. The chain joins TRBV29-1 to TRBJ2-3, with D tentatively TRBD1 or TRBD2 (6 bases each). V lost 1 base, J lost 6 bases, and 14 bases lay in between. The CDR3 covers 14 residues. Germline CDR1 SQVTM, CDR2 ANQGSEA. CDR3 nucleotide sequence: TGCAGCGTTGAAGTAGACGGGGGCGGCGATACGCAGTATTTT. Translating it yields CSVEVDGGGDTQYF.

This clonotype was found many times. This sequence joins TRBV12-3 or TRBV12-4 and TRBJ2-7, with 9 bases that match TRBD1. J lost 3 bases, V lost 6 bases, and 9 bases had no gene match. The CDR3 is 15 amino acids. The CDR3 nucleotides are TGTGCCAGCAGCTCACCGGGACAGGGTTTCTACGAGCAGTACTTC. Amino acid sequence: CASSSPGQGFYEQYF.

This clonotype showed up many times. This sequence joins TRBV7-8 and TRBJ2-1; 8 nucleotides line up with TRBD2. Germline V gene sequence: CDR1 SGHVS, CDR2 FQNEAQ. The CDR3 has 19 residues. The V segment lost 6 bases and the J segment 7 bases; nucleotides outside the gene matches: 23. The CDR3 DNA is TGTGCCAGCAGATACCGGGGGGGCTTGACCGCGGGGTCTAGGAATGAGCAGTTCTTC. Amino acids: CASRYRGGLTAGSRNEQFF.

In regard to this clonotype: This may stem from a read error, because a much larger clone lies one nucleotide away. The chain recombines TRBV28 with TRBJ1-1, with unresolved D. Germline V gene data show CDR1 as MDHEN and CDR2 as SYDVKM. The CDR3 extends over 12 amino acids. Trimming took 5 bases from V and 8 from J, leaving 12 bases between them. DNA of the CDR3: TGTGCCAGCAGTACCACCCGCAGGGAAGCTTTCTTT. This encodes CASSTTRREAFF.

This clonotype was counted ten times or more. This CDR3 is CASSWGQGQETQYF. The CDR3 DNA reads TGTGCCAGCAGTTGGGGACAGGGTCAAGAGACCCAGTACTTC. The gene calls are TRBV5-6 and TRBJ2-5; TRBD1 agrees at 9 bases. V dropped 5 bases and J dropped 2; count of bases not matched to a gene: 4. The CDR3 length is 14 residues. The germline V gene has CDR1 SGHDT and CDR2 YYEEEE.

This clonotype has ten or more counts. The chain employs TRBV6-1 and TRBJ1-2; 7 bases map to TRBD1. J gave up 4 bases and V 5 bases, and 4 bases lay outside the gene matches. The CDR3 has 13 amino acids. The germline CDR1 and CDR2 sequences are MNHNS and SASEGT. The CDR3 DNA sequence: TGTGCCAGCAGTTTGGGACAGACCTATGGCTACACCTTC. Encoded protein: CASSLGQTYGYTF.

This clonotype came up many times. This chain connects TRBV2 to TRBJ2-3; 7 positions match TRBD2. The CDR3 length is 15 residues. Germline-derived CDR1 and CDR2 are SNHLY and FYNNEI. Trimming took 9 bases from V and 0 from J; bases not matched to a gene: 9. The CDR3 coding sequence is TGTGCCAGTCGACTAGCAACAGTAAGCACAGATACGCAGTATTTT. The encoded protein is CASRLATVSTDTQYF.

Turning to this clonotype: This sequence may be a read error, since a much larger clone differs from it by one base. V usage is TRBV11-2 and J usage is TRBJ2-7; D not resolved. Germline assignment: CDR1 SGHAT and CDR2 FQNNGV. The CDR3 is made up of 15 amino acids. CDR3 DNA sequence: TGTACCAGCAGCTTAGGCGAAGGGCTGTTCTACGAGCAGTACTTC. Amino acid sequence: CTSSLGEGLFYEQYF.

This clonotype was recorded at least ten times. The chain carries TRBV5-1 and TRBJ2-1; D unresolved. Trimming took off 4 bases at V and 0 bases at J, with 14 bases between the two ends. Germline V CDR1 and CDR2: SGHRS, YFSETQ. CDR3 length: 16 residues. In DNA form, the CDR3 reads TGCGCCAGCAGCCCCGTAGTCCCCCTCTCCTACAATGAGCAGTTCTTC. It encodes CASSPVVPLSYNEQFF.

The chain combines TRBV6-1 with TRBJ2-1, with 13 bases lining up with TRBD2. This CDR3 has 15 residues. Trimming removed 6 bases from V and 12 bases from J; junction bases left unmatched: 11. Per germline, CDR1 MNHNS and CDR2 SASEGT. CDR3 in DNA: TGTGCCAGCAGAGGCACTAGCGGGAGGGCCCTTTGGCAGTTCTTC. Translated: CASRGTSGRALWQFF.

This clonotype was seen ten or more times. The chain recombines TRBV12-3 or TRBV12-4 with TRBJ1-5; D gene unclear. Trimming removed 1 base at V and 5 bases at J, with 6 bases between. The CDR3 contains 13 residues. This CDR3 is CASSLGGYQPQHF. CDR3 DNA sequence: TGTGCCAGCAGTTTAGGAGGGTATCAGCCCCAGCATTTT.

In its sample, this clonotype was seen a few times. The rearrangement joins TRBV4-1 to TRBJ2-2; D is unclear. CDR3 length equals 15 residues. Per the germline V gene, CDR1 is MGHRA and CDR2 is YSYEKL. V gave up 4 bases and J gave up 1 base, with 10 bases separating them. The CDR3 loop is CASSLTVVNTGELFF. In nucleotides, the CDR3 is TGCGCCAGCAGCCTAACGGTGGTGAACACCGGGGAGCTGTTTTTT.

The V gene is TRBV2, the J gene TRBJ2-5; the match to TRBD1 covers 10 bases. Germline CDR1 is SNHLY and CDR2 is FYNNEI. V gave up 4 bases and J gave up 4 bases; unmatched junction bases: 0. The CDR3 spans 13 residues. CDR3 sequence: CASSGDRGETQYF. The CDR3 region has the DNA TGTGCCAGCAGTGGGGACAGGGGAGAGACCCAGTACTTC.

This clonotype was counted at least ten times. The V gene is TRBV6-1, the J gene TRBJ2-5; TRBD1 matches at 9 bases. Germline lookup yields CDR1 MNHNS and CDR2 SASEGT. This CDR3 has 15 residues. Germline trimming cut 6 bases from V and 3 bases from J; bases unmatched to any gene: 8. For the CDR3, the DNA is TGTGCCAGCAGCCCCCACAGGGGGCTGGAAGAGACCCAGTACTTC. Amino acids: CASSPHRGLEETQYF.